This is a list of T cell receptor beta chains from one sample in a study of blood T cells in healthy people across ages. Using its own MiXCR run on the 5' RACE reads, TCRdb lists one record per CDR3 protein. The table records more than 600,000 distinct CDR3 sequences, about 25% of them present only once. These data also formed part of another study, on T cells of mothers and their children.

Sample: blood. The origin of the receptors is a boy aged 5-17 years in good health. CDR3s include the opening cysteine and the closing phenylalanine or tryptophan. The order of the fields is clone size, D gene, V gene, J gene, CDR3 protein, CDR3 DNA. D genes are given only for firm matches. Expanded clones are given a class, and other clones once, few, many or no size at all.

clone size: NA
D gene: TRBD1
V gene: TRBV5-1
J gene: TRBJ1-1
CDR3 protein: CASSLFPGTVNTEAFF
CDR3 DNA: TGCGCCAGCAGCTTGTTTCCCGGGACAGTGAACACTGAAGCTTTCTTT

clone size: NA
D gene: TRBD2
V gene: TRBV9
J gene: TRBJ2-1
CDR3 protein: CASSVGLASYNEQFF
CDR3 DNA: TGTGCCAGCAGCGTAGGACTAGCGAGTTACAATGAGCAGTTCTTC

clone size: many
D gene: NA
V gene: TRBV27
J gene: TRBJ2-7
CDR3 protein: CASSLGRDYEQYF
CDR3 DNA: TGTGCCAGCAGCTTAGGCAGGGACTACGAGCAGTACTTC

clone size: NA
D gene: NA
V gene: TRBV7-9
J gene: TRBJ2-3
CDR3 protein: CASSLAQGIDTQYF
CDR3 DNA: TGTGCCAGCAGCTTAGCACAAGGGATAGATACGCAGTATTTT

clone size: NA
D gene: NA
V gene: TRBV5-1
J gene: TRBJ2-3
CDR3 protein: CASGPARNTDTQYF
CDR3 DNA: TGCGCCAGCGGACCCGCAAGAAACACAGATACGCAGTATTTT

clone size: few
D gene: NA
V gene: TRBV2
J gene: TRBJ2-1
CDR3 protein: CASKGHPSSYNEQFF
CDR3 DNA: TGTGCCAGCAAGGGGCACCCAAGCTCCTACAATGAGCAGTTCTTC

clone size: NA
D gene: TRBD1
V gene: TRBV5-1
J gene: TRBJ1-1
CDR3 protein: CASSPGQENTEAFF
CDR3 DNA: TGCGCCAGCAGCCCGGGACAGGAGAACACTGAAGCTTTCTTT

clone size: NA
D gene: NA
V gene: TRBV14
J gene: TRBJ2-5
CDR3 protein: CASSQETVQETQYF
CDR3 DNA: TGTGCCAGCAGCCAAGAGACAGTTCAAGAGACCCAGTACTTC

clone size: NA
D gene: TRBD2
V gene: TRBV11-2
J gene: TRBJ2-3
CDR3 protein: CASSSRGALSDTQYF
CDR3 DNA: TGTGCCAGCAGCTCGCGGGGGGCGCTCTCAGATACGCAGTATTTT

clone size: NA
D gene: NA
V gene: TRBV7-2
J gene: TRBJ1-2
CDR3 protein: CASSQAQGKNYGYTF
CDR3 DNA: TGTGCCAGCAGCCAAGCCCAGGGAAAAAACTATGGCTACACCTTC

clone size: NA
D gene: NA
V gene: TRBV7-2
J gene: TRBJ2-5
CDR3 protein: CASSLGDMRWETQYF
CDR3 DNA: TGTGCCAGCAGCTTAGGGGACATGCGGTGGGAGACCCAGTACTTC

clone size: NA
D gene: NA
V gene: TRBV28
J gene: TRBJ2-2
CDR3 protein: CAISRGSKNTGELFF
CDR3 DNA: TGTGCTATTAGTAGGGGGAGTAAGAACACCGGGGAGCTGTTTTTT

clone size: NA
D gene: TRBD2
V gene: TRBV10-3
J gene: TRBJ2-1
CDR3 protein: CAISDGGAEQFF
CDR3 DNA: TGTGCCATCAGTGACGGGGGGGCCGAGCAGTTCTTC

clone size: NA
D gene: NA
V gene: TRBV25-1
J gene: TRBJ2-3
CDR3 protein: CASSEGIPDTQYF
CDR3 DNA: TGTGCCAGCAGTGAAGGGATCCCAGATACGCAGTATTTT

clone size: NA
D gene: NA
V gene: TRBV12-3/TRBV12-4
J gene: TRBJ2-2
CDR3 protein: CASRVQGFGVGELFF
CDR3 DNA: TGTGCCAGCAGGGTACAGGGCTTTGGGGTCGGGGAGCTGTTTTTT

clone size: NA
D gene: TRBD1
V gene: TRBV12-3/TRBV12-4
J gene: TRBJ2-1
CDR3 protein: CASSIDRAIPFF
CDR3 DNA: TGTGCCAGCAGTATCGACAGGGCGATTCCGTTCTTC

clone size: few
D gene: NA
V gene: TRBV5-1
J gene: TRBJ2-1
CDR3 protein: CASCNYRPAYNEQFF
CDR3 DNA: TGCGCCAGCTGCAACTACAGGCCAGCCTACAATGAGCAGTTCTTC

clone size: few
D gene: NA
V gene: TRBV24-1
J gene: TRBJ2-1
CDR3 protein: CATSPTTGSGLSYNEQFF
CDR3 DNA: TGTGCCACCAGTCCGACAACCGGATCGGGCCTCTCCTACAATGAGCAGTTCTTC

clone size: NA
D gene: NA
V gene: TRBV4-3
J gene: TRBJ2-7
CDR3 protein: CASSQGTVAYEQYF
CDR3 DNA: TGCGCCAGCAGCCAAGGGACCGTTGCCTACGAGCAGTACTTC

clone size: NA
D gene: TRBD1
V gene: TRBV28
J gene: TRBJ1-4
CDR3 protein: CASSLMGTGADEKLFF
CDR3 DNA: TGTGCCAGCAGTTTAATGGGGACAGGAGCTGATGAAAAACTGTTTTTT

clone size: NA
D gene: TRBD1
V gene: TRBV12-5
J gene: TRBJ2-2
CDR3 protein: CASGLEGTGYYTGELFF
CDR3 DNA: TGTGCTAGTGGTTTGGAGGGGACAGGGTATTACACCGGGGAGCTGTTTTTT

clone size: few
D gene: NA
V gene: TRBV6-6
J gene: TRBJ1-4
CDR3 protein: CASRLRDEEKLFF
CDR3 DNA: TGTGCCAGCAGACTTCGGGACGAGGAAAAACTGTTTTTT

clone size: NA
D gene: NA
V gene: TRBV6-2/TRBV6-3
J gene: TRBJ2-3
CDR3 protein: CASSDNLRGGGSDTQYF
CDR3 DNA: TGTGCCAGCAGCGACAATCTCAGGGGAGGCGGGTCCGATACGCAGTATTTT

clone size: few
D gene: NA
V gene: TRBV7-9
J gene: TRBJ2-7
CDR3 protein: CASSPLASYEQYF
CDR3 DNA: TGTGCCAGCAGCCCCCTCGCGTCTTACGAGCAGTACTTC

clone size: NA
D gene: NA
V gene: TRBV29-1
J gene: TRBJ2-1
CDR3 protein: CSVEDLSREQFF
CDR3 DNA: TGCAGCGTTGAAGACCTTTCAAGGGAGCAGTTCTTC

clone size: few
D gene: NA
V gene: TRBV12-3/TRBV12-4
J gene: TRBJ1-4
CDR3 protein: CASSLGPPTNEKLFF
CDR3 DNA: TGTGCCAGCAGTTTAGGCCCTCCAACTAATGAAAAACTGTTTTTT

clone size: NA
D gene: NA
V gene: TRBV28
J gene: TRBJ2-7
CDR3 protein: CASTLPQPGGFEQYF
CDR3 DNA: TGTGCCAGCACTCTCCCTCAGCCTGGAGGGTTCGAGCAGTACTTC

clone size: NA
D gene: NA
V gene: TRBV6-1
J gene: TRBJ1-1
CDR3 protein: CASPSGSAEAFF
CDR3 DNA: TGTGCCAGCCCCTCAGGGTCTGCTGAAGCTTTCTTT

clone size: NA
D gene: NA
V gene: TRBV5-6
J gene: TRBJ1-4
CDR3 protein: CASSLSWRGLAGADEKLFF
CDR3 DNA: TGTGCCAGCAGCTTGTCCTGGAGGGGACTAGCGGGAGCTGATGAAAAACTGTTTTTT

clone size: NA
D gene: TRBD1
V gene: TRBV12-3/TRBV12-4
J gene: TRBJ2-4
CDR3 protein: CASSPGGLSKNIQYF
CDR3 DNA: TGTGCCAGCAGCCCAGGGGGCTTGTCCAAAAACATTCAGTACTTC

clone size: few
D gene: NA
V gene: TRBV20-1
J gene: TRBJ2-1
CDR3 protein: CSASLALGGHEQFF
CDR3 DNA: TGCAGTGCTAGCCTAGCCCTTGGGGGACATGAGCAGTTCTTC

clone size: NA
D gene: NA
V gene: TRBV28
J gene: TRBJ1-2
CDR3 protein: CASRMGNQANYGYTF
CDR3 DNA: TGTGCCAGCCGGATGGGGAACCAAGCTAACTATGGCTACACCTTC

clone size: NA
D gene: NA
V gene: TRBV6-5
J gene: TRBJ2-2
CDR3 protein: CASSYSTATGELFF
CDR3 DNA: TGTGCCAGCAGTTACTCGACAGCCACCGGGGAGCTGTTTTTT

clone size: NA
D gene: TRBD2
V gene: TRBV6-1
J gene: TRBJ2-5
CDR3 protein: CASSLEREGTQYF
CDR3 DNA: TGTGCCAGCAGTCTTGAGCGGGAGGGGACCCAGTACTTC

clone size: few
D gene: NA
V gene: TRBV9
J gene: TRBJ1-2
CDR3 protein: CASSVAVSNYGYTF
CDR3 DNA: TGTGCCAGCAGCGTAGCGGTCTCTAACTATGGCTACACCTTC

clone size: NA
D gene: TRBD2
V gene: TRBV15
J gene: TRBJ2-7
CDR3 protein: CATSRDGRGPSYEQYF
CDR3 DNA: TGTGCCACCAGCAGAGATGGGAGGGGACCCTCCTACGAGCAGTACTTC

clone size: few
D gene: NA
V gene: TRBV6-1
J gene: TRBJ2-7
CDR3 protein: CAGGLARGGYKQYF
CDR3 DNA: TGTGCCGGTGGGTTGGCGAGGGGAGGCTACAAGCAGTACTTC

clone size: NA
D gene: NA
V gene: TRBV15
J gene: TRBJ2-1
CDR3 protein: CATSPAGNEQFF
CDR3 DNA: TGTGCCACCAGCCCCGCAGGGAATGAGCAGTTCTTC

clone size: NA
D gene: NA
V gene: TRBV6-2/TRBV6-3
J gene: TRBJ2-7
CDR3 protein: CASSYSPPGIHEQYF
CDR3 DNA: TGTGCCAGCAGTTACTCTCCTCCTGGAATCCACGAGCAGTACTTC

clone size: NA
D gene: NA
V gene: TRBV6-2/TRBV6-3
J gene: TRBJ2-5
CDR3 protein: CASQGLTETQYF
CDR3 DNA: TGTGCCAGCCAGGGACTCACAGAGACCCAGTACTTC

clone size: NA
D gene: TRBD1
V gene: TRBV5-1
J gene: TRBJ2-5
CDR3 protein: CASSGRDSIYQETQYF
CDR3 DNA: TGCGCCAGCAGCGGCCGGGACAGTATATACCAAGAGACCCAGTACTTC

clone size: NA
D gene: TRBD1
V gene: TRBV29-1
J gene: TRBJ2-7
CDR3 protein: CSVWGTGGNEQYF
CDR3 DNA: TGCAGCGTGTGGGGGACAGGGGGCAACGAGCAGTACTTC

clone size: few
D gene: TRBD1
V gene: TRBV6-5
J gene: TRBJ2-7
CDR3 protein: CASRLTRTGIYYEQYF
CDR3 DNA: TGTGCCAGCAGATTAACGAGGACAGGGATTTACTACGAGCAGTACTTC

clone size: few
D gene: NA
V gene: TRBV5-1
J gene: TRBJ2-3
CDR3 protein: CASSLQDTITDTQYF
CDR3 DNA: TGCGCCAGCAGCTTGCAAGACACCATCACAGATACGCAGTATTTT

clone size: NA
D gene: TRBD1
V gene: TRBV9
J gene: TRBJ1-2
CDR3 protein: CASSAALPGQGTYTF
CDR3 DNA: TGTGCCAGCAGCGCCGCATTACCGGGACAGGGGACCTACACCTTC

clone size: NA
D gene: NA
V gene: TRBV15
J gene: TRBJ2-1
CDR3 protein: CATSSWHNNEQFF
CDR3 DNA: TGTGCCACCAGCAGCTGGCACAACAATGAGCAGTTCTTC

clone size: NA
D gene: NA
V gene: TRBV7-9
J gene: TRBJ1-3
CDR3 protein: CASSSTGGVSTIYF
CDR3 DNA: TGTGCCAGCAGCTCCACTGGTGGGGTGAGCACCATATATTTT

clone size: NA
D gene: NA
V gene: TRBV5-5
J gene: TRBJ2-7
CDR3 protein: CASSLRGGTLYEQYF
CDR3 DNA: TGTGCCAGCAGCTTACGAGGGGGGACCCTGTACGAGCAGTACTTC

clone size: few
D gene: NA
V gene: TRBV20-1
J gene: TRBJ1-6
CDR3 protein: CSARDIRGHSPLHF
CDR3 DNA: TGCAGTGCTAGGGACATTCGTGGACATTCACCCCTCCACTTT

clone size: NA
D gene: NA
V gene: TRBV3-1
J gene: TRBJ2-2
CDR3 protein: CASSPEGFGELFF
CDR3 DNA: TGTGCCAGCAGCCCCGAAGGCTTCGGGGAGCTGTTTTTT

clone size: few
D gene: NA
V gene: TRBV6-5
J gene: TRBJ1-4
CDR3 protein: CASRQGAYEKLFF
CDR3 DNA: TGTGCCAGCAGACAGGGAGCATACGAAAAACTGTTTTTT

clone size: NA
D gene: TRBD2
V gene: TRBV2
J gene: TRBJ2-1
CDR3 protein: CASRLAEQFF
CDR3 DNA: TGTGCCAGCAGACTAGCGGAGCAGTTCTTC